The clone carrying this T cell receptor beta chain has a handful of counts. Losses at the gene ends were 1 base for V and 4 bases for J; bases not matched to a gene: 4. The germline CDR1 and CDR2 sequences are DFQATT and SNEGSKA (reference sequence). This CDR3 has 14 amino acids. The record originates from a study of tumor and adjacent non-tumor tissue in lung cancer. The template was RNA from unsorted bulk tissue. The library came from three nested PCR rounds adapted from ARM-PCR protocols. Via MiXCR, TCRdb re-called the multiplex PCR reads, giving one row per CDR3 protein. The data contain 68,000 or so distinct CDR3 sequences, roughly 60% of them singletons.

The receptor was derived from a man in his fifties with non-small cell lung cancer. The chain is built from TRBV20-1 and TRBJ2-7; 10 positions match TRBD1. Sequencing was done on a sample of lung tumor tissue. CDR3 nucleotide sequence: TGCAGTGCTAGAGTCGGACAGGGGGGTTACGAGCAGTACTTC. Translation gives CSARVGQGGYEQYF.